This T cell receptor beta chain was found in a study of blood T cell repertoires in COVID-19. Study background: The United States, Italy and Spain supplied acute and convalescent COVID-19 samples. The analysed material was cDNA or gDNA that came from T cells, B-cell-depleted T cells, or PBMCs.

CDR3 size: 15 residues. CDR1 is SGHRS, CDR2 YFSETQ, per germline. Trimming took off 4 bases at V and 1 base at J, with 12 bases between the two ends. In the authors' workflow: Scientists estimated how many nucleated cells there were by amplifying reference gene primers. TCRdb's table, derived via immunoSEQ multiplex PCR, lists solely in-frame clones and lacks some. V and J calls and clone size are copied from that table; D and trimming were computed from the DNA. The repertoire holds fewer than 95,000 clones, with roughly 87% as singletons. Sequencing input: peripheral blood. This TCR came from a man aged 45 to 65 with acute or convalescent COVID-19. The chain combines TRBV5-1 with TRBJ1-3, with D maybe TRBD1 (5 bases). The CDR3 nucleotides read TGCGCCAGCAGCCTGAAAGGGGAATCTGGAAACACCATATATTTT. Its protein is CASSLKGESGNTIYF.